Below, one TCR beta chain is given with its context. The data stem from a study of a mutant IDH1 vaccine in newly diagnosed glioma. Turning to the study itself: Patients had received radiotherapy, temozolomide, or both previously, most receiving both.

The assay was immunoSEQ multiplex PCR, and TCRdb's table has in-frame clones only and misses some. The profile shows 85,000 to 100,000 clones, around 77% of them singletons. Time point in this sample: baseline, week 1 (first vaccination visit). Stated treatment: pre-vaccination baseline after standard-of-care therapy. The study enrolled donors with new WHO grade 3 or 4 IDH1-mutant, ATRX-lost astrocytomas. V was pared by 2 bases and J by 8 bases, with 15 bases between. The CDR3 is made up of 15 amino acids. In germline, CDR1 is SNHLY, CDR2 FYNNEI. The TCR was taken from a man aged 35 to 55 with glioma. This specimen consisted of PBMCs, obtained from a glioma patient treated with radiotherapy, temozolomide or both. The chain is built from TRBV2 and TRBJ2-2; D might be TRBD2 (5 bases). The CDR3 spells CASSELTGKVGELFF. Here the CDR3 DNA reads TGTGCCAGCAGTGAATTGACCGGGAAGGTGGGGGAGCTGTTTTTT.